The present T cell receptor beta chain was sequenced within a study of cytomegalovirus exposure and HLA in healthy donors. Points from the study as a whole: Roughly uniform sequencing depth across donors was assumed, possibly incorrectly. Per a prior analysis, the majority of TCR beta V segments were productive roughly 90% or roughly 30% of the time.

Worth noting for this clone: Its antigen is unknown.

Both 60 Vbeta primers and 13 Jbeta primers went into the PCR. Measured with immunoSEQ multiplex PCR; TCRdb has only the in-frame clones, and not every one. The repertoire has around 150,000 clones, around four fifths of them found once; the top ten carry roughly 10%. Germline lookup yields CDR1 SGHRS and CDR2 YFSETQ. CDR3 size: 18 residues. V lost 4 bases, J lost 0 bases, and 13 bases stayed unmatched. The TCR sequence derives from a man aged 18 to 30 in good health and CMV-seropositive. Sequencing was carried out using PBMCs. The chain links TRBV5-1 to TRBJ1-3; 7 positions match TRBD1. CDR3 sequence (DNA): TGCGCCAGCAGCCCTTATCCTTCAGGGGGATCCTCTGGAAACACCATATATTTT. It is translated as CASSPYPSGGSSGNTIYF.